The entry below describes one T cell receptor (beta chain). Autoimmune disease history or systemic immunosuppression excluded patients. Baseline, cycle 4 day 1, and cycle 7 day 1 were the blood sampling points. Germline CDR1 reads MNHEY; CDR2 reads SMNVEV (reference sequence). After removal of 6 bases from V and 3 bases from J, the junction contained 2 bases not matched to a gene. This CDR3 comprises 13 residues. These data come from a study of OX40 agonist ivuxolimab in advanced cancers. About the study: Patients with hepatocellular carcinoma, melanoma, renal cell or head and neck cancer made up the dose-escalation patients. There were three patients with partial responses, one having hepatocellular carcinoma and two cutaneous melanoma.

Using immunoSEQ multiplex PCR, the repertoire was profiled, and TCRdb retains in-frame clones only, with some absent. The sample shows some 70,000 clones, 80% of them seen only once. The clonotype originates from an adult with an advanced solid tumor such as melanoma, head and neck, liver or kidney cancer. The chain has TRBV27 and TRBJ2-7; TRBD1 aligns across 10 bases. The source was CD4+ or CD8+ T cells sorted from blood, collected in a trial of the OX40 agonist ivuxolimab. The CDR3 DNA reads as TGTGCCAGCAGCCGGGACAGGGGCTACGAGCAGTACTTC. This encodes CASSRDRGYEQYF.